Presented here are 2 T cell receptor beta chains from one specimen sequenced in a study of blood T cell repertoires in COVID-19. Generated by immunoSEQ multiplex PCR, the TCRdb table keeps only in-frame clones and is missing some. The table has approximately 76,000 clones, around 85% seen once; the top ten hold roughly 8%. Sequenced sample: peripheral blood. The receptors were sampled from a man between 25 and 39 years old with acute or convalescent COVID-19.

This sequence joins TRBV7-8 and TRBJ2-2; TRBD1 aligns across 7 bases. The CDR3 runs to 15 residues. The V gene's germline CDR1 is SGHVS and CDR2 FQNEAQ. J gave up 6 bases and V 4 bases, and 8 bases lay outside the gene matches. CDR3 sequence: CASSSTTGRAGELFF. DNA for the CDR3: TGTGCCAGCAGCTCCACGACAGGGCGCGCCGGGGAGCTGTTTTTT.

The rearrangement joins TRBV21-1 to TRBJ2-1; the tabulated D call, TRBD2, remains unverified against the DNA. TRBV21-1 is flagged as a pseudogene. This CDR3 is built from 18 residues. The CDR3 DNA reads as TGTGCCAGCAGCAAAGCTCCGAGAAGGACTACAGCACTGAATGAGCAGTTCTTC. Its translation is CASSKAPRRTTALNEQFF.